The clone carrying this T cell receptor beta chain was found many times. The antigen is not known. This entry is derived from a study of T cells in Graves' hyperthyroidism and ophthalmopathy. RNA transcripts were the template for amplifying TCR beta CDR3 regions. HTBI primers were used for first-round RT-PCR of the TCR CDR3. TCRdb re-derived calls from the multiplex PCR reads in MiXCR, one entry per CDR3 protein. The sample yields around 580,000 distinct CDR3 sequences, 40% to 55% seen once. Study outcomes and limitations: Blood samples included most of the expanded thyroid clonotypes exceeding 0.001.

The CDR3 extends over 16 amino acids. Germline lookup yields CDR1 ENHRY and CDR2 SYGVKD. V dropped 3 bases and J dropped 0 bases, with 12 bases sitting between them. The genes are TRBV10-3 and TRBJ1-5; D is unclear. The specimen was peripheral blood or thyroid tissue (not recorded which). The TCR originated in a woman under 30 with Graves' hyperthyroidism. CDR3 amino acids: CAISDGATDSNQPQHF. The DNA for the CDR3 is TGTGCCATCAGTGATGGAGCCACAGATAGCAATCAGCCCCAGCATTTT.